These 24 T cell receptor beta chains share one sample of origin, sequenced in a study of T cells in Graves' hyperthyroidism and ophthalmopathy. From RNA transcripts, TCR beta CDR3 regions were amplified. The HTBI set primed first-round TCR CDR3 RT-PCR. From the multiplex PCR reads, TCRdb called clonotypes with MiXCR, one entry per CDR3 protein. The table records 550,000 to 700,000 distinct CDR3 sequences, around 42% of them present only once. The specimen was peripheral blood or thyroid tissue (not recorded which). Receptors originate from an adult woman with Graves' disease, either hyperthyroidism or ophthalmopathy (not recorded which).

The rearrangement joins TRBV29-1 to TRBJ2-5; D perhaps matches TRBD2 (5 bases). The length of the CDR3 is 10 residues. CDR1 is SQVTM and CDR2 is ANQGSEA in the germline V gene. V was shortened by 7 bases and J by 9 bases, with 12 bases between the two germline ends. CDR3 residues: CSGGSGAQYF. The DNA of the CDR3 is TGCAGCGGTGGCTCCGGGGCCCAGTACTTC.

In its sample, this clonotype was seen many times. This chain uses TRBV29-1 with TRBJ1-2; D unresolved. The germline V gene encodes CDR1 SQVTM and CDR2 ANQGSEA. V lost 4 bases and J 6 bases, leaving 6 bases between the germline ends. There are 10 residues in the CDR3. CDR3 bases: TGCAGCGTTGGTGAGAATGGCTACACCTTC. It is translated as CSVGENGYTF. Based on the CDR3 plus reference TRBV29-1 and TRBJ1-2, the full variable domain is SAVISQKPSRDICQRGTSLTIQCQVDSQVTMMFWYRQQPGQSLTLIATANQGSEATYESGFVIDKFPISRPNLTFSTLTVSNMSPEDSSIYLCSVGENGYTFGSGTRLTVV.

This clonotype was detected many times. This chain connects TRBV2 to TRBJ1-2; D call uncertain. Germline values: CDR1 SNHLY, CDR2 FYNNEI. This CDR3 has 12 residues. V lost 1 base, J lost 6 bases, and 6 bases lay in between. The CDR3 sequence: CASSEGPNGYTF. As DNA, the CDR3 is TGTGCCAGCAGTGAAGGACCGAATGGCTACACCTTC.

This clonotype was observed at least ten times. The chain recombines TRBV2 with TRBJ1-2, with 7 bases matching TRBD1. Germline V CDR1 and CDR2: SNHLY, FYNNEI. The CDR3 sequence is 15 residues long. V was pared by 7 bases and J by 1 base, with 9 bases of the junction left unmatched. Here the CDR3 reads CASKLTGTYNYGYTF. DNA for the CDR3: TGTGCCAGCAAACTGACAGGGACGTATAACTATGGCTACACCTTC.

Ten or more counts support this clonotype. CDR3 nucleotides: TGTGCCAGCAGCTTAGTAGGGACACCGAACACCGGGGAGCTGTTTTTT. Translating it yields CASSLVGTPNTGELFF. The chain uses TRBV7-2 and TRBJ2-2; TRBD1 might be the D (6 bases). The germline gives CDR1 SGHTA, CDR2 FQGNSA. The CDR3 spans 16 residues. V lost 1 base to trimming and J lost 0 bases, with 9 bases between them.

The chain has TRBV5-1 and TRBJ1-6, with 9 bases that match TRBD1. Germline V CDR1 and CDR2: SGHRS, YFSETQ. This CDR3 is built from 17 residues. Trimming took 0 bases from V and 7 from J; bases not matched to a gene: 8. This CDR3 is CASSLAGTGPTNSPLHF. For the CDR3, the DNA is TGCGCCAGCAGCTTGGCCGGGACAGGGCCAACCAATTCACCCCTCCACTTT.

This clonotype occurred many times. The rearrangement joins TRBV3-1 to TRBJ2-5; 7 bases map to TRBD1. The CDR3 extends over 14 amino acids. Germline V lookup: CDR1 LGHDT, CDR2 YNNKEL (reference sequence). V was pared by 6 bases and J by 5 bases, with 9 bases of the junction left unmatched. The CDR3 DNA is TGTGCCAGCAGTCCTCGGACAGGATTGGAGACCCAGTACTTC. This gives the protein CASSPRTGLETQYF.

The chain is built from TRBV30 and TRBJ1-4; D unresolved. Germline V gene data show CDR1 as GTSNPN and CDR2 as SVGIG (reference sequence). V lost 0 bases and J 4 bases, leaving 15 bases between the germline ends. This CDR3 contains 16 residues. In DNA form, the CDR3 reads TGTGCCTGGAGTGTAATTGGGAGCCCCTTTAATGAAAAACTGTTTTTT. This gives the protein CAWSVIGSPFNEKLFF.

In this sample, this clonotype turned up once. The junction does not match germline at one end; this may be a read error. V and J are TRBV29-1 and TRBJ2-2; D is tentatively TRBD1 or TRBD2 (5 bases each). Germline V gene sequence: CDR1 SQVTM, CDR2 ANQGSEA. CDR3 size: 14 residues. This CDR3 reads CSVDRDPNTGELSW. DNA of the CDR3: TGCAGCGTTGATCGGGACCCGAACACCGGGGAGCTGTCTTGG.

This clonotype was counted only a few times. The V call is TRBV28, the J call TRBJ2-7; the match to TRBD2 covers 12 bases. The J segment lost 0 bases and the V segment lost 3 bases, leaving 3 bases of the junction unmatched. This CDR3 has 16 amino acids. Germline V lookup: CDR1 MDHEN, CDR2 SYDVKM. CDR3 loop: CASSFGTSGYSYEQYF. CDR3 nucleotide sequence: TGTGCCAGCAGTTTTGGGACTAGCGGGTACTCCTACGAGCAGTACTTC.

The chain recombines TRBV10-3 with TRBJ1-6; possibly TRBD1 for D (5 bases). V gave up 2 bases and J gave up 11 bases, with 10 bases separating them. The CDR3 extends over 13 amino acids. Germline V CDR1 and CDR2: ENHRY, SYGVKD. The CDR3 DNA is TGTGCCATCAGTGAGGGCAGGACACCACCCCTCCACTTT. Translated, it gives CAISEGRTPPLHF.

A word on this clonotype: It may be a read error: a sequence one base away is much more abundant. The V and J genes are TRBV20-1 and TRBJ2-3; tentatively, D is TRBD1 (6 bases). V lost 3 bases, J lost 0 bases, and 16 bases lay in between. Germline V lookup: CDR1 DFQATT, CDR2 SNEGSKA (reference sequence). CDR3 length: 16 residues. The CDR3 DNA reads TGCAGTGCTAGTGGGGGCTTTCGAGCTAGCACAGATACGCAGTATTTT. Translated: CSASGGFRASTDTQYF.

The table lists this clonotype with many counts. The chain has TRBV4-1 and TRBJ2-7; 9 nucleotides line up with TRBD2. Germline CDR1 reads MGHRA; CDR2 reads YSYEKL. V lost 4 bases, J lost 7 bases, and 11 bases stayed unmatched. The CDR3 extends over 15 amino acids. DNA of the CDR3: TGCGCCAGCAGCCCCTATGGACTAGCGCAAATTGAGCAGTACTTC. Its protein is CASSPYGLAQIEQYF.

This chain uses TRBV10-3 with TRBJ2-7; 14 bases fit TRBD2. The germline V gene has CDR1 ENHRY and CDR2 SYGVKD. This CDR3 region has 15 residues. V was pared by 10 bases and J by 2 bases, with 7 bases of the junction left unmatched. The CDR3: CATARLAGGTYEQYF. In DNA form, the CDR3 reads TGTGCCACCGCCCGACTAGCGGGAGGGACCTACGAGCAGTACTTC.

This clonotype was seen more than once but under ten times. Here the CDR3 reads CASSLVGSGYEQYF. DNA for the CDR3: TGTGCCAGCAGCTTAGTTGGGTCAGGCTACGAGCAGTACTTC. This rearrangement joins TRBV7-9 to TRBJ2-7, with D unclear. The CDR3 runs to 14 residues. Germline CDR1 SEHNR, CDR2 FQNEAQ (reference sequence). Trimming removed 1 base from V and 3 bases from J, with 10 bases in between.

The chain recombines TRBV7-2 with TRBJ2-5; D might be TRBD2 (6 bases). Germline assignment: CDR1 SGHTA and CDR2 FQGNSA. Trimming removed 4 bases from V and 4 bases from J, with 13 bases in between. The CDR3 has 14 residues. The CDR3 DNA reads TGTGCCAGCAGCTGGAGGCGGGATGGAGAGACCCAGTACTTC. This translates into CASSWRRDGETQYF.

The V gene is TRBV15, the J gene TRBJ2-5, with 7 bases lining up with TRBD1. CDR3 length: 14 amino acids. Germline assignment: CDR1 LNHNV and CDR2 YYDKDF (reference sequence). The V and J ends lost 5 bases and 4 bases, in that order; junction bases with no gene match: 7. CDR3 DNA sequence: TGTGCCACCAGCGCAGGGGGTAGTTCAGAGACCCAGTACTTC. Translating it yields CATSAGGSSETQYF.

This clonotype came up many times. V and J are TRBV28 and TRBJ2-5; D unclear. CDR3 length: 10 residues. V lost 10 bases and J 5 bases, leaving 8 bases between the germline ends. CDR1 is MDHEN, CDR2 SYDVKM, per germline. The CDR3 coding sequence is TGTGCCACCCAATTCGAGACCCAGTACTTC. Translation: CATQFETQYF. The full variable domain, with the rest looked up from reference TRBV28 and TRBJ2-5, is DVKVTQSSRYLVKRTGEKVFLECVQDMDHENMFWYRQDPGLGLRLIYFSYDVKMKEKGDIPEGYSVSREKKERFSLILESASTNQTSMYLCATQFETQYFGPGTRLLVL.

This clonotype showed up many times. The V call is TRBV5-1, the J call TRBJ2-5, with TRBD1 matching over 8 bases. Trimming at V came to 6 bases and at J to 1 base, leaving 5 bases not matched to a gene. Germline V gene sequence: CDR1 SGHRS, CDR2 YFSETQ. The CDR3 sequence is 14 residues long. CDR3 amino acids: CASKLGQAQETQYF. In DNA form, the CDR3 reads TGCGCCAGCAAACTGGGACAGGCCCAAGAGACCCAGTACTTC.

In this sample, this clonotype turned up many times. This chain connects TRBV6-6 to TRBJ1-1; perhaps TRBD1 as D (6 bases). V lost 0 bases and J lost 5, with 10 bases in between. This CDR3 is built from 14 residues. CDR1 MNHNY and CDR2 SVGAGI come from the germline V gene (reference sequence). The CDR3 protein is CASSYSQGSTEAFF. DNA of the CDR3: TGTGCCAGCAGTTACTCACAGGGAAGTACTGAAGCTTTCTTT.

This chain uses TRBV19 with TRBJ1-1; maybe TRBD1 (6 bases). The CDR3 extends over 13 amino acids. CDR1 and CDR2 from the germline V gene are LNHDA and SQIVND (reference sequence). V was trimmed by 4 bases and J by 7 bases, leaving 13 bases between them. The CDR3 spells CASSRGGPHEAFF. CDR3 DNA sequence: TGTGCCAGTAGTAGGGGGGGGCCCCATGAAGCTTTCTTT. Variable domain in full (rest from reference TRBV19 and TRBJ1-1): DGGITQSPKYLFRKEGQNVTLSCEQNLNHDAMYWYRQDPGQGLRLIYYSQIVNDFQKGDIAEGYSVSREKKESFPLTVTSAQKNPTAFYLCASSRGGPHEAFFGQGTRLTVV.

This clonotype was seen at least ten times. V usage is TRBV14 and J usage is TRBJ1-2, with 7 bases that match TRBD1. The V and J ends lost 1 base and 4 bases, in that order; junction bases with no gene match: 3. The germline gives CDR1 SGHDN, CDR2 FVKESK. The CDR3 is 14 amino acids. This chain's CDR3 is CASSQVGQVYGYTF. DNA for the CDR3: TGTGCCAGCAGCCAAGTCGGACAGGTCTATGGCTACACCTTC.

The gene calls are TRBV7-8 and TRBJ2-7, with 9 positions matching TRBD1. CDR3 length: 14 amino acids. Germline loops: CDR1 SGHVS, CDR2 FQNEAQ. The V gene end was trimmed by 5 bases and the J gene end by 5 bases; junction bases not matched to a gene: 7. CDR3: CASSGPGTGNEQYF. CDR3 bases: TGTGCCAGCAGCGGCCCCGGGACAGGGAACGAGCAGTACTTC.

This clonotype was detected many times. The chain recombines TRBV6-1 with TRBJ2-7, with D possibly matching TRBD1 (6 bases). The CDR3 is made up of 12 amino acids. Germline values: CDR1 MNHNS, CDR2 SASEGT. The ends were cut back, 8 bases at V and 5 bases at J, with 13 bases in the middle. This CDR3 is CASSDSYHEQYF. CDR3 DNA: TGTGCCAGCTCGGACAGTTATCACGAGCAGTACTTC.